The 30 T cell receptor beta chains below come from one sample, sequenced in a study of CD4+ T cells in melanoma. The method was immunoSEQ multiplex PCR; TCRdb's version includes in-frame clones alone and lacks a portion of them. The table has just under 10,000 clones, around 72% seen once. Sample: tumor tissue. The receptors derive from a human donor with melanoma.

The chain recombines TRBV18 with TRBJ1-2, with a weak D call TRBD1 (6 bases). Trimming removed 3 bases at V and 8 bases at J, with 10 bases between. Germline values: CDR1 KGHSH, CDR2 LQKENI. This CDR3 is built from 12 residues. CDR3: CASSPNRDGYTF. Written as DNA, the CDR3 is TGTGCCAGCTCACCTAACAGGGACGGCTACACCTTC.

The V gene is TRBV2, the J gene TRBJ1-1; weak D call: TRBD1 (6 bases). The V end lost 8 bases, the J end lost 6 bases, and 19 bases lay between the germline ends. Germline-derived CDR1 and CDR2 are SNHLY and FYNNEI. CDR3 length: 14 amino acids. For the CDR3, the DNA is TGTGCCAGCGGAGGGGGGAGCGGGCTCGCTGAAGCTTTCTTT. This codes for CASGGGSGLAEAFF.

This clone was seen a few times. The V gene is TRBV6-1, the J gene TRBJ1-1, with a tentative D call TRBD1 (6 bases). The CDR3 sequence is 13 residues long. Germline CDR1 MNHNS, CDR2 SASEGT. Trimming removed 4 bases from V and 3 bases from J, with 9 bases in between. This CDR3 reads CASSAYRDTEAFF. CDR3 in DNA: TGTGCCAGCAGTGCCTACAGGGACACTGAAGCTTTCTTT.

The chain recombines TRBV7-8 with TRBJ2-1; D uncertain. The ends were cut back, 6 bases at V and 4 bases at J, with 13 bases in the middle. This CDR3 is 14 amino acids long. Germline loops: CDR1 SGHVS, CDR2 FQNEAQ. The CDR3 sequence is CASRFGSLYNEQFF. Written as DNA, the CDR3 is TGTGCCAGCAGATTCGGTTCTCTATACAATGAGCAGTTCTTC.

Notes on this clone: In the same sample, other DNA sequences code for this CDR3. This rearrangement joins TRBV13 to TRBJ1-5; the D is unclear. The V gene's germline CDR1 is PRHDT and CDR2 FYEKMQ (reference sequence). The CDR3 totals 12 residues. The ends were cut back, 5 bases at V and 6 bases at J, with 8 bases in the middle. DNA of the CDR3: TGTGCCAGCAGCCGCCGGGGTCAGCCCCAGCATTTT. As protein: CASSRRGQPQHF.

CDR3 nucleotide sequence: TGTGCCAGCAGCCCCAATACCGGGGGAAACTATGGCTACACCTTC. Protein: CASSPNTGGNYGYTF. This chain connects TRBV7-9 to TRBJ1-2, with TRBD1 as a possible D gene (5 bases). The CDR3 runs to 15 residues. Germline assignment: CDR1 SEHNR and CDR2 FQNEAQ (reference sequence). V was cut by 5 bases and J by 2 bases, with 15 bases left in between.

V and J are TRBV5-1 and TRBJ1-1; 10 bases are a match to TRBD1. This CDR3 spans 14 amino acids. After removal of 3 bases from V and 1 base from J, the junction contained 0 bases not matched to a gene. Germline values: CDR1 SGHRS, CDR2 YFSETQ. The chain's CDR3 is CASSWTGGNTEAFF. As DNA, the CDR3 is TGCGCCAGCAGCTGGACAGGGGGGAACACTGAAGCTTTCTTT.

This clone was counted only a few times. This chain connects TRBV29-1 to TRBJ2-1; possibly TRBD1 or TRBD2 for D (6 bases each). Germline V gene data show CDR1 as SQVTM and CDR2 as ANQGSEA. The CDR3 loop spans 15 amino acids. The V end was cut by 5 bases, the J end by 0 bases, with 14 bases between. For the CDR3, the DNA is TGCAGCGTTAAGACTAGGGGGGCCTCCTACAATGAGCAGTTCTTC. This translates into CSVKTRGASYNEQFF.

The chain carries TRBV29-1 and TRBJ1-4; TRBD1 agrees at 8 bases. Losses at the gene ends were 7 bases for V and 5 bases for J; bases not matched to a gene: 6. The germline V gene encodes CDR1 SQVTM and CDR2 ANQGSEA. The CDR3 extends over 13 amino acids. The CDR3 DNA sequence: TGCAGCGCTCGGACAGGGTTGAATGAAAAACTGTTTTTT. Amino acid sequence: CSARTGLNEKLFF.

The genes are TRBV7-9 and TRBJ2-1, with 10 bases aligning to TRBD1. V trimming: 5 bases; J trimming: 14 bases; junction bases outside the gene matches: 15. Per the germline V gene, CDR1 is SEHNR and CDR2 is FQNEAQ (reference sequence). This CDR3 contains 15 residues. The CDR3 spells CASSRPRDRGQSKFF. In nucleotides, the CDR3 is TGTGCCAGCAGCCGACCAAGAGACAGGGGGCAGAGCAAGTTCTTC.

The chain couples TRBV7-2 to TRBJ2-3, with 12 bases lining up with TRBD2. This CDR3 has 17 amino acids. With 2 bases clipped from V and 6 bases from J, the junction kept 9 bases outside the gene matches. Germline CDR1 reads SGHTA; CDR2 reads FQGNSA. CDR3 in DNA: TGTGCCAGCAGCTTATTTGCTAGCGGGGGGGCGGTGGATACGCAGTATTTT. This codes for CASSLFASGGAVDTQYF.

V gene TRBV13 combines with J gene TRBJ1-2; TRBD1 matches 10 bases. Trimming cost V 5 bases and J 4 bases; bases outside gene matches: 7. This CDR3 has 15 residues. Germline CDR1 PRHDT, CDR2 FYEKMQ (reference sequence). The CDR3: CASSARDRGPYGYTF. The CDR3, as DNA: TGTGCCAGCAGCGCCCGGGACAGGGGACCCTATGGCTACACCTTC.

V gene TRBV29-1 combines with J gene TRBJ1-1; no clear D. V was trimmed by 4 bases and J by 0 bases, leaving 18 bases between them. The CDR3 loop spans 16 amino acids. Germline-derived CDR1 and CDR2 are SQVTM and ANQGSEA. The DNA for the CDR3 is TGCAGCGTTGTAGGATCGCCGATGACTTTGAACACTGAAGCTTTCTTT. Translated, it gives CSVVGSPMTLNTEAFF.

The chain carries TRBV9 and TRBJ1-2; D call uncertain. Per the germline V gene, CDR1 is SGDLS and CDR2 is YYNGEE. Trimming cost V 4 bases and J 8 bases, with 21 bases left between them. The CDR3 runs to 15 residues. CDR3 protein: CASSSFERAPTGYTF. CDR3 in DNA: TGTGCCAGCAGCTCATTTGAGAGGGCCCCTACCGGCTACACCTTC.

The chain carries TRBV19 and TRBJ2-7; TRBD1 matches at 12 bases. CDR1 LNHDA and CDR2 SQIVND come from the germline V gene (reference sequence). This CDR3 comprises 14 residues. Losses at the gene ends were 5 bases for V and 5 bases for J; bases not matched to a gene: 4. The DNA for the CDR3 is TGTGCCAGTAGTGCCGGGACAGGGGGCAACGAGCAGTACTTC. It specifies CASSAGTGGNEQYF. Drawing the rest from reference TRBV19 and TRBJ2-7, the complete variable domain is DGGITQSPKYLFRKEGQNVTLSCEQNLNHDAMYWYRQDPGQGLRLIYYSQIVNDFQKGDIAEGYSVSREKKESFPLTVTSAQKNPTAFYLCASSAGTGGNEQYFGPGTRLTVT.

The chain has TRBV5-4 and TRBJ1-1; D is possibly TRBD1 (5 bases). Germline CDR1 SGHNT, CDR2 YYREEE (reference sequence). The CDR3 loop spans 15 amino acids. V was pared by 0 bases and J by 7 bases, with 16 bases between. The CDR3 protein is CASSLAGDHWDEAFF. As DNA, the CDR3 is TGTGCCAGCAGCTTGGCCGGGGACCATTGGGATGAAGCTTTCTTT.

The chain joins TRBV5-4 to TRBJ1-1, with 7 bases lining up with TRBD1. Germline V lookup: CDR1 SGHNT, CDR2 YYREEE (reference sequence). The CDR3 runs 14 residues. V shed 3 bases, J shed 6 bases, and the junction held 8 bases outside the gene matches. The CDR3 here is CASSSEGTAAEAFF. The CDR3 bases are TGTGCCAGCAGCTCCGAAGGGACAGCGGCTGAAGCTTTCTTT.

The V call is TRBV7-9, the J call TRBJ2-7; TRBD2 is a possible D gene (5 bases). The CDR3 contains 12 residues. Trimming stripped 5 bases from V and 12 bases from J, with 17 bases between. The germline V gene encodes CDR1 SEHNR and CDR2 FQNEAQ (reference sequence). The CDR3, as DNA: TGTGCCAGCAGCGTACTAGAGGCCAGCCTGTACTTC. This codes for CASSVLEASLYF.

The V call is TRBV2, the J call TRBJ1-4; TRBD1 agrees at 7 bases. Trimming cost V 6 bases and J 8 bases; bases outside gene matches: 9. Germline CDR1 reads SNHLY; CDR2 reads FYNNEI. The CDR3 has 14 amino acids. This CDR3 reads CASSQGGVKEKLFF. The CDR3 DNA follows: TGTGCCAGCAGCCAGGGGGGGGTTAAGGAAAAACTGTTTTTT.

The chain joins TRBV11-1 to TRBJ2-3, with D unclear. V was shortened by 5 bases and J by 4 bases, with 16 bases between the two germline ends. Germline values: CDR1 SGHAT, CDR2 FQDESV (reference sequence). This CDR3 has 15 amino acids. Here the CDR3 reads CASSLGRLMADTQYF. CDR3 nucleotides: TGTGCCAGCAGCCTTGGACGCCTAATGGCAGATACGCAGTATTTT.

The chain joins TRBV27 to TRBJ2-1; 14 positions agree with TRBD2. Trimming at V came to 4 bases and at J to 1 base, leaving 9 bases not matched to a gene. Germline CDR1 is MNHEY and CDR2 is SMNVEV (reference sequence). The CDR3 is 19 amino acids. The CDR3 coding sequence is TGTGCCAGCAGTTCGCGTCTCGGACTAGCGGGGGGATCCTACAATGAGCAGTTCTTC. It encodes CASSSRLGLAGGSYNEQFF.

This clone occurred a few times. The chain joins TRBV2 to TRBJ1-5; 8 bases align to TRBD1. After removal of 5 bases from V and 11 bases from J, the junction contained 5 bases not matched to a gene. CDR3 length: 12 residues. CDR1 and CDR2 (germline): SNHLY, FYNNEI. The CDR3 loop is CASSNRGGSQHF. The CDR3 DNA reads as TGTGCCAGCAGTAACAGGGGGGGGTCCCAGCATTTT. The full variable domain, with the rest looked up from reference TRBV2 and TRBJ1-5, is EPEVTQTPSHQVTQMGQEVILRCVPISNHLYFYWYRQILGQKVEFLVSFYNNEISEKSEIFDDQFSVERPDGSNFTLKIRSTKLEDSAMYFCASSNRGGSQHFGDGTRLSIL.

This clone was counted between two and nine times. V usage is TRBV4-1 and J usage is TRBJ2-3; no clear D. The germline V and J ends were trimmed by 0 bases and 4 bases, with 5 bases remaining between them. CDR1 and CDR2 (germline): MGHRA, YSYEKL. CDR3 length: 13 amino acids. The CDR3 loop is CASSQEVADTQYF. In DNA form, the CDR3 reads TGCGCCAGCAGCCAAGAGGTGGCAGATACGCAGTATTTT.

The chain combines TRBV5-1 with TRBJ1-3; 7 nucleotides agree with TRBD1. Per germline, CDR1 SGHRS and CDR2 YFSETQ. J lost 9 bases, V lost 1 base, and 13 bases had no gene match. The CDR3 is 16 amino acids. CDR3 coding DNA: TGCGCCAGCAGCTTGAGCCAAGACAGGGTCGGGAGCACCATATATTTT. Protein sequence: CASSLSQDRVGSTIYF. The variable domain in full, with the rest retrieved from reference TRBV5-1 and TRBJ1-3, is KAGVTQTPRYLIKTRGQQVTLSCSPISGHRSVSWYQQTPGQGLQFLFEYFSETQRNKGNFPGRFSGRQFSNSRSEMNVSTLELGDSALYLCASSLSQDRVGSTIYFGEGSWLTVV.

The J gene is TRBJ1-4, the V gene TRBV2; no definite D call. The V and J ends lost 6 bases and 5 bases respectively, with 16 bases between them. The length of the CDR3 is 15 residues. Germline V lookup: CDR1 SNHLY, CDR2 FYNNEI. The CDR3 loop reads CASRAPDGWNEKLFF. CDR3 nucleotides: TGTGCCAGCAGGGCTCCGGACGGTTGGAATGAAAAACTGTTTTTT.

This chain links TRBV5-1 with TRBJ2-7; 12 bases map to TRBD2. The CDR3 sequence is 15 residues long. The germline V gene has CDR1 SGHRS and CDR2 YFSETQ. J was trimmed by 4 bases and V by 4 bases; bases with no gene match: 6. The CDR3 loop is CASSRTSGDVYEQYF. As DNA, the CDR3 is TGCGCCAGCAGCAGGACTAGCGGGGACGTGTACGAGCAGTACTTC.

This clone was recorded only once. The chain uses TRBV5-1 and TRBJ2-2; D possibly corresponds to TRBD2 (5 bases). Germline V gives CDR1 SGHRS, CDR2 YFSETQ. Trimming stripped 0 bases from V and 5 bases from J, with 5 bases between. The CDR3 is made up of 13 amino acids. CDR3 coding DNA: TGCGCCAGCAGCTTGGCGGGGACCGGGGAGCTGTTTTTT. Translated, it gives CASSLAGTGELFF.

The DNA for the CDR3 is TGTGCCAGCAGCTCTCAAGGACACTATGGCTACACCTTC. Protein product: CASSSQGHYGYTF. The V gene is TRBV7-8, the J gene TRBJ1-2; D is unclear. CDR3 size: 13 residues. V shed 4 bases and J shed 3 bases, with 9 bases lying between them. The germline CDR1 and CDR2 sequences are SGHVS and FQNEAQ. Looking up the rest from reference TRBV7-8 and TRBJ1-2 gives the full variable domain: GAGVSQSPRYKVAKRGQDVALRCDPISGHVSLFWYQQALGQGPEFLTYFQNEAQLDKSGLPSDRFFAERPEGSVSTLKIQRTQQEDSAVYLCASSSQGHYGYTFGSGTRLTVV.

The V and J genes are TRBV5-1 and TRBJ1-4, with D uncertain. Between the trimmed V and J ends, which lost 0 bases and 10 bases, there was a span of 22 bases. In germline, CDR1 is SGHRS, CDR2 YFSETQ. This CDR3 comprises 17 residues. DNA of the CDR3: TGCGCCAGCAGCTTGGAAATCTCCGGTCCCTCTACGGGAAAACTGTTTTTT. Protein: CASSLEISGPSTGKLFF.

The genes are TRBV30 and TRBJ2-7; D is uncertain. CDR1 and CDR2 (germline): GTSNPN, SVGIG (reference sequence). This CDR3 has 13 amino acids. Trimming pared 0 bases from V and 4 bases from J, leaving 10 bases between. CDR3 sequence: CAWSVGVKYEQYF. As DNA, the CDR3 is TGTGCCTGGAGTGTAGGTGTCAAGTACGAGCAGTACTTC.